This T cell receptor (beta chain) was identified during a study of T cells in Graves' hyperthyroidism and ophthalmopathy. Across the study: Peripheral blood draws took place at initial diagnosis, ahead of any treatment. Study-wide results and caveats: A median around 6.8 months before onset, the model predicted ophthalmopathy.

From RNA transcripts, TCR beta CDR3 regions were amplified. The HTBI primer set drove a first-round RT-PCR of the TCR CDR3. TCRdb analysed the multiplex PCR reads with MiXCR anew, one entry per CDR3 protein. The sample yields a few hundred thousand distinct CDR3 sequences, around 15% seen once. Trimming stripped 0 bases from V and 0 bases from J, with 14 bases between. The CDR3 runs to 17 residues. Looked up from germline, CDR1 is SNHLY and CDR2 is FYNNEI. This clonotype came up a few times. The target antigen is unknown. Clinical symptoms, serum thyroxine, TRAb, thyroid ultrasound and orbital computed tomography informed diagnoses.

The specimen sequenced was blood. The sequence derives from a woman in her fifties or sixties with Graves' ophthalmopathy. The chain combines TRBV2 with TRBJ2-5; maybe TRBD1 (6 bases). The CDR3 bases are TGTGCCAGCAGTGAAGCGCTTGGCAGGGGAGACCAAGAGACCCAGTACTTC. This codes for CASSEALGRGDQETQYF.